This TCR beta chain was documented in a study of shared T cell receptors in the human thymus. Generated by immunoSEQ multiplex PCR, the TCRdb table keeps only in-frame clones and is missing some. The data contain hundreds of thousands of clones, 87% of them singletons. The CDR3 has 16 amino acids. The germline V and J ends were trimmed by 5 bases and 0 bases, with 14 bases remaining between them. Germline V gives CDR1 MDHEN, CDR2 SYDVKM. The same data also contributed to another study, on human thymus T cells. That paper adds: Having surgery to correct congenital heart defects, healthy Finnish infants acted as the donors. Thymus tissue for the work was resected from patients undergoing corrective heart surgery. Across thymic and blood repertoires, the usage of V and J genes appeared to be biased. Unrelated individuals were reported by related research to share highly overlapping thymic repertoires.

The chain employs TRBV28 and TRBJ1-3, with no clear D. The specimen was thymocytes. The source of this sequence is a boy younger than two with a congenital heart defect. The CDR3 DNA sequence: TGTGCCAGCAGTCAGGAGGGCACCGACTCTGGAAACACCATATATTTT. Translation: CASSQEGTDSGNTIYF.